This TCR beta chain is from a study of blood T cell repertoires in COVID-19. Study background: The United States, Italy and Spain were the sources of the acute and convalescent COVID-19 samples. PBMCs, B-cell-depleted T cells, or T cells were the source of the cDNA or gDNA that made up the material.

CDR1 and CDR2 from the germline V gene are SGHTA and FQGNSA. The CDR3 is made up of 15 amino acids. V lost 2 bases and J 5 bases, leaving 15 bases between the germline ends. The authors' processing: Amplification of reference gene primers provided the estimated nucleated cell counts. Generated by immunoSEQ multiplex PCR, the TCRdb table keeps only in-frame clones and is missing some. V and J calls and clone size are copied from that table; D and trimming were computed from the DNA. The table records 60,000 or so clones, around 89% of them present only once. Material: peripheral blood. The sequence came from a man between 60 and 75 years old with acute or convalescent COVID-19. The chain is built from TRBV7-2 and TRBJ2-5, with D tentatively TRBD2 (6 bases). The CDR3: CASSLSLRGEETQYF. The CDR3 bases are TGTGCCAGCAGCTTAAGTTTGCGGGGTGAGGAGACCCAGTACTTC.